These 17 T cell receptor beta chains share one sample of origin, sequenced in a study of PD-1 blockade in classical Hodgkin lymphoma. Generated by immunoSEQ multiplex PCR, the TCRdb table keeps only in-frame clones and is missing some. The top ten clones hold about 8% of a sample with about 22,000 clones, 70% to 80% of them seen once. Each patient experienced a relapse that followed autologous stem cell transplantation, and brentuximab vedotin exposure varied. The source material was peripheral blood mononuclear cells (PBMCs), sampled before the second cycle of nivolumab. The receptors were sampled from a human donor with classical Hodgkin lymphoma.

This sequence joins TRBV5-1 and TRBJ2-1; 9 positions agree with TRBD1. In germline, CDR1 is SGHRS, CDR2 YFSETQ. Trimming took 1 base from V and 3 from J; bases not matched to a gene: 2. The CDR3 sequence is 15 residues long. The CDR3 DNA sequence: TGCGCCAGCAGCTTGACAGGGGGCTTCTACAATGAGCAGTTCTTC. Encoded protein: CASSLTGGFYNEQFF. Complete variable domain (other parts from reference TRBV5-1 and TRBJ2-1): KAGVTQTPRYLIKTRGQQVTLSCSPISGHRSVSWYQQTPGQGLQFLFEYFSETQRNKGNFPGRFSGRQFSNSRSEMNVSTLELGDSALYLCASSLTGGFYNEQFFGPGTRLTVL.

The chain joins TRBV19 to TRBJ2-7, with TRBD1 matching 8 bases. The V segment lost 6 bases and the J segment 2 bases; nucleotides outside the gene matches: 9. This CDR3 spans 15 amino acids. The V gene's germline CDR1 is LNHDA and CDR2 SQIVND (reference sequence). CDR3 protein: CASRDAGGAAYEQYF. DNA of the CDR3: TGTGCCAGTAGGGACGCAGGGGGCGCGGCCTACGAGCAGTACTTC.

The chain carries TRBV4-3 and TRBJ2-1, with 8 bases that match TRBD2. Trimming removed 2 bases from V and 6 bases from J; junction bases left unmatched: 15. This CDR3 comprises 18 residues. CDR1 LGHNA and CDR2 YSLEER come from the germline V gene. This CDR3 reads CASSQLQGGLGGPNEQFF. CDR3 coding DNA: TGCGCCAGCAGCCAACTTCAAGGGGGACTAGGTGGACCCAATGAGCAGTTCTTC.

The chain is built from TRBV5-6 and TRBJ1-2; 7 bases align to TRBD1. Germline CDR1 reads SGHDT; CDR2 reads YYEEEE. The CDR3 length is 15 residues. Trimming removed 5 bases from V and 7 bases from J; junction bases left unmatched: 14. CDR3 DNA sequence: TGTGCCAGCAGATACAGGGGACTAGGCAGTTTTGGCTACACCTTC. Translation: CASRYRGLGSFGYTF.

This rearrangement joins TRBV9 to TRBJ2-7; TRBD2 matches at 9 bases. After removal of 6 bases from V and 0 bases from J, the junction contained 31 bases not matched to a gene. The length of the CDR3 is 23 residues. The germline gives CDR1 SGDLS, CDR2 YYNGEE. CDR3 residues: CASNSVGVEFISGWRGGSYEQYF. The CDR3 region has the DNA TGTGCCAGCAACAGCGTTGGGGTTGAGTTCATTTCGGGGTGGCGGGGGGGCTCCTACGAGCAGTACTTC.

A single count supports this clone. This rearrangement joins TRBV19 to TRBJ2-1, with 7 bases lining up with TRBD2. The CDR3 covers 15 residues. Trimming at V came to 1 base and at J to 3 bases, leaving 3 bases not matched to a gene. Germline V CDR1 and CDR2: LNHDA, SQIVND (reference sequence). In DNA, the CDR3 is TGTGCCAGTAGTATAGGGACTAGTAGCTACAATGAGCAGTTCTTC. Translation: CASSIGTSSYNEQFF. Full variable domain (missing parts from reference TRBV19 and TRBJ2-1): DGGITQSPKYLFRKEGQNVTLSCEQNLNHDAMYWYRQDPGQGLRLIYYSQIVNDFQKGDIAEGYSVSREKKESFPLTVTSAQKNPTAFYLCASSIGTSSYNEQFFGPGTRLTVL.

This chain links TRBV18 with TRBJ1-2; 10 positions match TRBD1. Unmatched junction bases numbered 5, after V lost 2 bases and J lost 8 bases. The CDR3 length is 14 residues. Germline V lookup: CDR1 KGHSH, CDR2 LQKENI. The CDR3 DNA reads as TGTGCCAGCTCACCAGAGGGACAGGGGAGCGGCTACACCTTC. This gives the protein CASSPEGQGSGYTF.

This chain links TRBV6-5 with TRBJ2-2; 9 nucleotides agree with TRBD1. V lost 5 bases, J lost 6 bases, and 7 bases stayed unmatched. CDR3 length: 15 residues. Per the germline V gene, CDR1 is MNHEY and CDR2 is SVGAGI. The CDR3 DNA sequence: TGTGCCAGCAGTACATGGGACAGGGCCGCCGGGGAGCTGTTTTTT. Amino acid sequence: CASSTWDRAAGELFF.

The gene calls are TRBV7-9 and TRBJ2-3; 7 bases align to TRBD2. Germline CDR1 and CDR2: SEHNR and FQNEAQ (reference sequence). The CDR3 totals 17 residues. V trimming: 5 bases; J trimming: 3 bases; junction bases outside the gene matches: 14. The chain's CDR3 is CASSTSTSVLGTDTQYF. CDR3 coding DNA: TGTGCCAGCAGCACATCTACTAGCGTACTGGGTACAGATACGCAGTATTTT. Full variable domain (remainder filled in from reference TRBV7-9 and TRBJ2-3): DTGVSQNPRHKITKRGQNVTFRCDPISEHNRLYWYRQTLGQGPEFLTYFQNEAQLEKSRLLSDRFSAERPKGSFSTLEIQRTEQGDSAMYLCASSTSTSVLGTDTQYFGPGTRLTVL.

The chain has TRBV5-6 and TRBJ1-4; the match to TRBD1 covers 10 bases. Germline V CDR1 and CDR2: SGHDT, YYEEEE. V lost 1 base to trimming and J lost 6 bases; unmatched junction nucleotides: 3. The length of the CDR3 is 15 residues. The CDR3 loop reads CASSLYGTGDEKLFF. CDR3 in DNA: TGTGCCAGCAGCTTGTATGGGACAGGGGATGAAAAACTGTTTTTT.

The gene calls are TRBV7-2 and TRBJ2-5, with 7 bases lining up with TRBD2. The CDR3 has 14 amino acids. J gave up 11 bases and V 0 bases, and 9 bases lay outside the gene matches. Germline V gene sequence: CDR1 SGHTA, CDR2 FQGNSA. CDR3 DNA sequence: TGTGCCAGCAGCTTAGCGGGAGGGCCGAAAGAGCAGTACTTC. As protein: CASSLAGGPKEQYF.

The V gene is TRBV10-3, the J gene TRBJ2-7; 12 bases align to TRBD2. Trimming removed 10 bases from V and 6 bases from J; junction bases left unmatched: 10. Germline V gives CDR1 ENHRY, CDR2 SYGVKD. The CDR3 loop spans 14 amino acids. This CDR3 reads CATDTSGRFLEQYF. In DNA form, the CDR3 reads TGTGCCACCGACACTAGCGGGAGGTTCCTCGAGCAGTACTTC.

This clone was counted a single time. V gene TRBV6-5 combines with J gene TRBJ1-5, with TRBD1 as a possible D gene (5 bases). This CDR3 has 15 amino acids. Trimming removed 5 bases at V and 0 bases at J, with 11 bases between. Germline V gene lookup returns CDR1 MNHEY and CDR2 SVGAGI. Here the CDR3 reads CASSRTGPSNQPQHF. DNA of the CDR3: TGTGCCAGCAGTCGCACGGGGCCTAGCAATCAGCCCCAGCATTTT.

The chain combines TRBV19 with TRBJ2-1; D perhaps matches TRBD1 (6 bases). CDR1 and CDR2 (germline): LNHDA, SQIVND (reference sequence). Trimming removed 5 bases from V and 8 bases from J, with 10 bases in between. CDR3 length: 12 residues. This CDR3 is CASSVGQYEQFF. The CDR3 DNA is TGTGCCAGTAGTGTCGGACAGTATGAGCAGTTCTTC. The full variable domain, rest sourced from reference TRBV19 and TRBJ2-1, is DGGITQSPKYLFRKEGQNVTLSCEQNLNHDAMYWYRQDPGQGLRLIYYSQIVNDFQKGDIAEGYSVSREKKESFPLTVTSAQKNPTAFYLCASSVGQYEQFFGPGTRLTVL.

The chain recombines TRBV4-1 with TRBJ2-3; D remains ambiguous. CDR1 is MGHRA and CDR2 is YSYEKL in the germline V gene. The CDR3 contains 15 residues. V lost 8 bases and J lost 3, with 18 bases in between. CDR3 sequence: CASGEQVRITDTQYF. CDR3 sequence (DNA): TGCGCCAGCGGCGAACAAGTCCGCATAACAGATACGCAGTATTTT.

This clone showed up just a few times. The chain couples TRBV14 to TRBJ1-2; the match to TRBD1 covers 7 bases. The CDR3 sequence is 13 residues long. V shed 4 bases and J 6 bases; nucleotides not matched to a gene: 5. Germline CDR1 and CDR2: SGHDN and FVKESK. In nucleotides, the CDR3 is TGTGCCAGCAGCCCCGGGACAGCAAATGGCTACACCTTC. Protein sequence: CASSPGTANGYTF.

The chain employs TRBV19 and TRBJ2-6; either TRBD1 or TRBD2 may supply D (5 bases each). V lost 6 bases and J lost 0, with 21 bases in between. CDR1 and CDR2 (germline): LNHDA, SQIVND (reference sequence). CDR3 length equals 19 residues. The DNA for the CDR3 is TGTGCCAGTAGCATACTTCCCGGGACCCTCAGCTCTGGGGCCAACGTCCTGACTTTC. Translating it yields CASSILPGTLSSGANVLTF. The whole variable domain, remainder taken from reference TRBV19 and TRBJ2-6, is DGGITQSPKYLFRKEGQNVTLSCEQNLNHDAMYWYRQDPGQGLRLIYYSQIVNDFQKGDIAEGYSVSREKKESFPLTVTSAQKNPTAFYLCASSILPGTLSSGANVLTFGAGSRLTVL.